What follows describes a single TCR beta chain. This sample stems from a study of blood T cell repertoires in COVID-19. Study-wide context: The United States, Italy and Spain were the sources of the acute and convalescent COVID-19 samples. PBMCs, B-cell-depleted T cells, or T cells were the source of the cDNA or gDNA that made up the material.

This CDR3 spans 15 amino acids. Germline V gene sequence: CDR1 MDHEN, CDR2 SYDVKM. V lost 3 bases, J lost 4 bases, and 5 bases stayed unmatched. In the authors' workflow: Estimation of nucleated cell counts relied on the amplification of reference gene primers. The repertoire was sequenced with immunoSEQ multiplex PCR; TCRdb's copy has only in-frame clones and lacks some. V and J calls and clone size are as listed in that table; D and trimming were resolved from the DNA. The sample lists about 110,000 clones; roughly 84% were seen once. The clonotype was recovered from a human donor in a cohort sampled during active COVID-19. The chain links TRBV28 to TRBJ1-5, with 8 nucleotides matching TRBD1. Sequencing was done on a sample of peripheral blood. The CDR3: CASSFQGAGNQPQHF. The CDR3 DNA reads TGTGCCAGCAGTTTCCAGGGGGCAGGGAATCAGCCCCAGCATTTT.